This T cell receptor beta chain originates from a study of T cell responses to AZD1222 COVID-19 vaccine. About the study: Investigators merged groups given second doses at roughly 4 or roughly 12 weeks.

As concerns this clone: Its specificity is not known.

Study results and caveats: Spike regions recognized by vaccine-associated CD4 TCRs spanned the protein, led by 160-218 and 743-854. Repertoires in all cases were sampled only once the peak T cell response had passed. Nearly half of the spike-specific TCRs reportedly recognize variant regions that carry no mutations.

Data came from immunoSEQ multiplex PCR; TCRdb stores just in-frame clones and leaves some out. The table has roughly 150,000 clones, 80% to 95% seen once. Here the sequenced sample was peripheral blood, taken on day 0 of AZD1222 vaccination. This TCR was recovered from an adult in good health.

The CDR3 region has the DNA TGTGCCAGCTCGCCTGAGCGTAATTCACCCCTCCACTTT. Translating it yields CASSPERNSPLHF. The rearrangement joins TRBV18 to TRBJ1-6; D gene unclear. This CDR3 spans 13 amino acids. V was trimmed by 6 bases and J by 6 bases, leaving 9 bases between them. The germline CDR1 and CDR2 sequences are KGHSH and LQKENI.